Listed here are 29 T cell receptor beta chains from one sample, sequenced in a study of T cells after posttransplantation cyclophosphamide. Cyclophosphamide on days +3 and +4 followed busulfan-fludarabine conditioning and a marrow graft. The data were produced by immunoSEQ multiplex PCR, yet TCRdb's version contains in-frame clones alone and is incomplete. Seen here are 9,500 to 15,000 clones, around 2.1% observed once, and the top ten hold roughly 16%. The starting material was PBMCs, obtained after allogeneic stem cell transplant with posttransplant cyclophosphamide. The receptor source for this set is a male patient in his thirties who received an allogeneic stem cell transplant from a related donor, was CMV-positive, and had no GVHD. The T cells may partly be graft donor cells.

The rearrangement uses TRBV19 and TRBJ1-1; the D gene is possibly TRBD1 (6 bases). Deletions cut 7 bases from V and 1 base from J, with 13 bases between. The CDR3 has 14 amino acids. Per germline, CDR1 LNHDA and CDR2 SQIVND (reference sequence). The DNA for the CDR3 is TGTGCCAGTACGGGACATGTGGGGAACACTGAAGCTTTCTTT. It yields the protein CASTGHVGNTEAFF.

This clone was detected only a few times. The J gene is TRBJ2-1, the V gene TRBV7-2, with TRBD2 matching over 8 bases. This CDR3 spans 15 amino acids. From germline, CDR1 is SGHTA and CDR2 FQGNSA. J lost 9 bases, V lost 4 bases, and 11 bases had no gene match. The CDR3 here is CASSSGGGRSAEQFF. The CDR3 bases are TGTGCCAGCAGCTCCGGGGGGGGTCGTTCCGCTGAGCAGTTCTTC.

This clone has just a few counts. The DNA of the CDR3 is TGCAGCGTTGAAAGGGGGACAAATGAGCAGTTCTTC. Its protein is CSVERGTNEQFF. The rearrangement links TRBV29-1 to TRBJ2-1, with a weak D call TRBD1 (6 bases). Germline assignment: CDR1 SQVTM and CDR2 ANQGSEA. CDR3 size: 12 residues. Between the trimmed V and J ends, which lost 2 bases and 7 bases, there was a span of 9 bases.

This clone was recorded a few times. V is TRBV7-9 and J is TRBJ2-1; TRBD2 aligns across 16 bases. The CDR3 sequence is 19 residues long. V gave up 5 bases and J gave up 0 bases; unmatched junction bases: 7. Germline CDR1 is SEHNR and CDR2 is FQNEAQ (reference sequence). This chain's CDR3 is CASSTVGLAGGSSYNEQFF. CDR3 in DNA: TGTGCCAGCAGCACCGTGGGACTAGCGGGGGGGAGCTCCTACAATGAGCAGTTCTTC.

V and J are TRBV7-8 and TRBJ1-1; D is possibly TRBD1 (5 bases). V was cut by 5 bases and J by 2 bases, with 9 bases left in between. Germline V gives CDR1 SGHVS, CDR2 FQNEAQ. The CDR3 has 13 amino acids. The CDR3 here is CASSQGGNTEAFF. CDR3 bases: TGTGCCAGCAGCCAGGGCGGAAACACTGAAGCTTTCTTT.

The chain's CDR3 is CASSLLGGSAEQYEQYF. CDR3 DNA sequence: TGTGCCAGCAGTTTATTGGGAGGATCAGCGGAGCAGTACGAGCAGTACTTC. The chain recombines TRBV27 with TRBJ2-7; TRBD2 might be the D (6 bases). This CDR3 has 17 residues. Germline V lookup: CDR1 MNHEY, CDR2 SMNVEV (reference sequence). Trimming took off 1 base at V and 4 bases at J, with 20 bases between the two ends.

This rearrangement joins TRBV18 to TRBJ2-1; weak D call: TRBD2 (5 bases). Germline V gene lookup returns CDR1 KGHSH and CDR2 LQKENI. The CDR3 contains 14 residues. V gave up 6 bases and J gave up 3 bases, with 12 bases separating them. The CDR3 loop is CASSSTGFYNEQFF. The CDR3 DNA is TGTGCCAGCTCCTCCACGGGATTCTACAATGAGCAGTTCTTC.

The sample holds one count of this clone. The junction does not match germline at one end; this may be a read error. This chain's CDR3 is CASGLAADTQYF. Here the CDR3 DNA reads TGTGCCAGCGGCTTGGCCGCAGATACGCAGTATTTT. The chain is built from TRBV5-6 and TRBJ2-3; D remains unclear. The germline gives CDR1 SGHDT, CDR2 YYEEEE. The CDR3 contains 12 residues.

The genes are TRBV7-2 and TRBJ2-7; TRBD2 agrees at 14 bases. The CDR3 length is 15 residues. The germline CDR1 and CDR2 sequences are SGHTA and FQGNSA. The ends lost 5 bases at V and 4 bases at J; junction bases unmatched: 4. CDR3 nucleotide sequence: TGTGCCAGCAGCCTGGGGACTAGCGGGAGTTACGAGCAGTACTTC. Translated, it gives CASSLGTSGSYEQYF. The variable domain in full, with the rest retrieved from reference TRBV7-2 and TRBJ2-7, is GAGVSQSPSNKVTEKGKDVELRCDPISGHTALYWYRQSLGQGLEFLIYFQGNSAPDKSGLPSDRFSAERTGGSVSTLTIQRTQQEDSAVYLCASSLGTSGSYEQYFGPGTRLTVT.

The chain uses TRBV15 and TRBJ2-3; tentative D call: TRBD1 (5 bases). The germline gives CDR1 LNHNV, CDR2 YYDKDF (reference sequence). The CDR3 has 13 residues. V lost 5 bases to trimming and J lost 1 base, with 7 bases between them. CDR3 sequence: CATSRRGTDTQYF. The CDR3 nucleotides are TGTGCCACCAGCCGCAGGGGCACAGATACGCAGTATTTT. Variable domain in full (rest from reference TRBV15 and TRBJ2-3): DAMVIQNPRYQVTQFGKPVTLSCSQTLNHNVMYWYQQKSSQAPKLLFHYYDKDFNNEADTPDNFQSRRPNTSFCFLDIRSPGLGDTAMYLCATSRRGTDTQYFGPGTRLTVL.

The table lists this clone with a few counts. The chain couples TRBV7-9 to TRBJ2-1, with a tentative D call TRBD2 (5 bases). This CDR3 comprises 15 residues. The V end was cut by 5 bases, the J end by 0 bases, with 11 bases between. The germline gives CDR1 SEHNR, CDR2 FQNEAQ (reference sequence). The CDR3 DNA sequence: TGTGCCAGCAGCCACACTAGTCGCTCCTACAATGAGCAGTTCTTC. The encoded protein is CASSHTSRSYNEQFF.

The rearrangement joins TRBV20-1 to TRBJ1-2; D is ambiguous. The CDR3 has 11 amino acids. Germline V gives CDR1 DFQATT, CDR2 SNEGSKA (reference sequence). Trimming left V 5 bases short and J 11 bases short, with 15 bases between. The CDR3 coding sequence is TGCAGTGCTCAAGGCGTAGGGAGATACACCTTC. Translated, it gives CSAQGVGRYTF.

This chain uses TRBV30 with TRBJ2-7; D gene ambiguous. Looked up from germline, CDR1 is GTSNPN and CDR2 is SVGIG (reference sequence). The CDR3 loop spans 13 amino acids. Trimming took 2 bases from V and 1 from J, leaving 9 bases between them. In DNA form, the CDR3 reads TGTGCCTGGAGTTGGAGCGTGTCCTACGAGCAGTACTTC. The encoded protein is CAWSWSVSYEQYF.

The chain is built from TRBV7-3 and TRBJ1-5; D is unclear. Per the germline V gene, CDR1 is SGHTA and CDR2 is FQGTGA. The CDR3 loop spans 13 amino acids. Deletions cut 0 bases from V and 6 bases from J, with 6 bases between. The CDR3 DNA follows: TGTGCCAGCAGCTTAACCGGAGGTCAGCCCCAGCATTTT. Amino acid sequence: CASSLTGGQPQHF.

The CDR3, as DNA: TGTGCCAGCACTTCTTACTCCTACGAGCAGTACTTC. This gives the protein CASTSYSYEQYF. This chain connects TRBV6-5 to TRBJ2-7; the D is unclear. Germline assignment: CDR1 MNHEY and CDR2 SVGAGI. Trimming pared 7 bases from V and 0 bases from J, leaving 7 bases between. The CDR3 extends over 12 amino acids.

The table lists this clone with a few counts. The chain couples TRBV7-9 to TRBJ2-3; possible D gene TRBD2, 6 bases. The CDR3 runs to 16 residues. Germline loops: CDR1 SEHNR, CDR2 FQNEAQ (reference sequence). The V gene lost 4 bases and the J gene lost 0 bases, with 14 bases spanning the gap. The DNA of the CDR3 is TGTGCCAGCAGCTCACCGGACGGGACTAGCACAGATACGCAGTATTTT. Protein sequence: CASSSPDGTSTDTQYF.

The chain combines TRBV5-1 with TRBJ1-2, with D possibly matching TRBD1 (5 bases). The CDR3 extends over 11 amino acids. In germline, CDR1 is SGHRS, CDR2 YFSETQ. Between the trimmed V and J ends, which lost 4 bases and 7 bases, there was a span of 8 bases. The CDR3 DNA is TGCGCCAGCAGCCCCGGGGGTGGCTACACCTTC. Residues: CASSPGGGYTF.

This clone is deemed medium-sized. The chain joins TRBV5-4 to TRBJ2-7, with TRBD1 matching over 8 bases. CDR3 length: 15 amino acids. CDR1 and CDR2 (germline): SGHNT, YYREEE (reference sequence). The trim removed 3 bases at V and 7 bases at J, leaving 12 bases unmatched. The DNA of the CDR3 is TGTGCCAGCAGCTCGGAGACAGGGGCGTTTCAGGAGCAGTACTTC. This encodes CASSSETGAFQEQYF.

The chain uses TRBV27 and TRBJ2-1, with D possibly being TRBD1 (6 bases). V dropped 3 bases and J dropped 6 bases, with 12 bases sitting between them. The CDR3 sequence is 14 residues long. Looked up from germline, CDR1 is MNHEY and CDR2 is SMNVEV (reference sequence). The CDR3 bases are TGTGCCAGCAGTTTTACAATCAGGGGCAATGAGCAGTTCTTC. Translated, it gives CASSFTIRGNEQFF.

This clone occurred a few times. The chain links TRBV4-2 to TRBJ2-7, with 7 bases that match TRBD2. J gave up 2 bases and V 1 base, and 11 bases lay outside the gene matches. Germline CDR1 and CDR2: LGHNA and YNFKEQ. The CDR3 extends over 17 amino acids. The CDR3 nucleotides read TGTGCCAGCAGCCAAGGCCCTGGGGGAGGGCTGACCTACGAGCAGTACTTC. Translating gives CASSQGPGGGLTYEQYF.

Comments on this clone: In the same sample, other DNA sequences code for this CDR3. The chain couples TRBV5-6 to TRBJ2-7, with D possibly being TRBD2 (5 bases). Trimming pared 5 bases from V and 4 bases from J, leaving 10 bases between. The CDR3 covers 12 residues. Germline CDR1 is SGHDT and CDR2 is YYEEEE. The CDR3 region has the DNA TGTGCCAGCAGTTTACGAGGGTACGAGCAGTACTTC. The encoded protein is CASSLRGYEQYF.

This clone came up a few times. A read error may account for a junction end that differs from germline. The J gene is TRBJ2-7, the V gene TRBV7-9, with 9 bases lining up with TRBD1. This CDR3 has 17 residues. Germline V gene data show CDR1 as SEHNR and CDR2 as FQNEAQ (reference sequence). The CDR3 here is CASSPPTPGQGSHEQYF. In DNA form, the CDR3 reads TGTGCCAGCAGCCCGCCCACCCCGGGACAGGGCTCCCACGAGCAGTACTTC.

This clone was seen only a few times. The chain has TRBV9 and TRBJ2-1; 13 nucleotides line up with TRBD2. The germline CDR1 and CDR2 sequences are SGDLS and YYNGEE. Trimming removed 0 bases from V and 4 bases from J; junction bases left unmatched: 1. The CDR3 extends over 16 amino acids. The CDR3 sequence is CASSVGLAGGYNEQFF. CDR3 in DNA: TGTGCCAGCAGCGTAGGACTAGCGGGAGGTTACAATGAGCAGTTCTTC. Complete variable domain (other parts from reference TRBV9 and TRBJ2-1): DSGVTQTPKHLITATGQRVTLRCSPRSGDLSVYWYQQSLDQGLQFLIQYYNGEERAKGNILERFSAQQFPDLHSELNLSSLELGDSALYFCASSVGLAGGYNEQFFGPGTRLTVL.

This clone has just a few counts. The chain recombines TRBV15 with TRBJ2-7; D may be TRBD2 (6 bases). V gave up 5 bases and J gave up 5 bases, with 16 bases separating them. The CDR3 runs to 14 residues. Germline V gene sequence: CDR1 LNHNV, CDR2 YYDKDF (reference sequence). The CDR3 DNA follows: TGTGCCACCAGCCCCCGGGGCGGGATCCACGAGCAGTACTTC. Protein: CATSPRGGIHEQYF. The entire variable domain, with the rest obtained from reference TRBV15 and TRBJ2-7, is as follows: DAMVIQNPRYQVTQFGKPVTLSCSQTLNHNVMYWYQQKSSQAPKLLFHYYDKDFNNEADTPDNFQSRRPNTSFCFLDIRSPGLGDTAMYLCATSPRGGIHEQYFGPGTRLTVT.

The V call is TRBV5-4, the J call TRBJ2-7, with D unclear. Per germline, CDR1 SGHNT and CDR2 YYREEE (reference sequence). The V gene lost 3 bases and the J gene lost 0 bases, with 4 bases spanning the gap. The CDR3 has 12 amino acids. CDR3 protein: CASSSNSYEQYF. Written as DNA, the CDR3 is TGTGCCAGCAGCTCAAACTCCTACGAGCAGTACTTC.

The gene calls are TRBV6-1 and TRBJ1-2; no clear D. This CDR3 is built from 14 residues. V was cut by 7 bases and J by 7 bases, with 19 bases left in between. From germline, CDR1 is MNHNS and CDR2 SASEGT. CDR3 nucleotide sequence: TGTGCCAGCATCACCTCCCCGGGGATCTCTGGCTACACCTTC. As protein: CASITSPGISGYTF.

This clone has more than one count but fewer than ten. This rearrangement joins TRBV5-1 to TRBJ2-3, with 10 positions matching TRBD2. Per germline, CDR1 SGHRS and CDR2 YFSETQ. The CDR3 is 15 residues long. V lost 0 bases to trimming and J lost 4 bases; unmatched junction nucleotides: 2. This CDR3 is CASSLGLAGSDTQYF. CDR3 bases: TGCGCCAGCAGCTTGGGACTAGCGGGTTCAGATACGCAGTATTTT. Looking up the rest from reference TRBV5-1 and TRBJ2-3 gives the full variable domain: KAGVTQTPRYLIKTRGQQVTLSCSPISGHRSVSWYQQTPGQGLQFLFEYFSETQRNKGNFPGRFSGRQFSNSRSEMNVSTLELGDSALYLCASSLGLAGSDTQYFGPGTRLTVL.

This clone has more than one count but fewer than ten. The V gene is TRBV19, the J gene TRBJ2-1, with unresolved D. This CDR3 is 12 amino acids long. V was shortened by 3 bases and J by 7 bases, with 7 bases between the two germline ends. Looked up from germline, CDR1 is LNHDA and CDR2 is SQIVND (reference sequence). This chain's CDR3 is CASSIGLNEQFF. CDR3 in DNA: TGTGCCAGTAGTATCGGGTTGAATGAGCAGTTCTTC.

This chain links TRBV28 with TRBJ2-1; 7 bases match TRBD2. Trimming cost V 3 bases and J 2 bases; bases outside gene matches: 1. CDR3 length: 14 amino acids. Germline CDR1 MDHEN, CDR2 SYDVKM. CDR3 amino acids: CASSLGTTYNEQFF. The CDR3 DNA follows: TGTGCCAGCAGTTTGGGGACTACCTACAATGAGCAGTTCTTC.